This record covers a single T cell receptor (beta chain). What it binds is not known. This sample is part of a study of identical twins. Overall study results and limits: Out-of-frame alpha sequences common to twins exhibited a surplus of low generation probability.

TCRdb recomputed calls from the 5' RACE reads with MiXCR, one row per CDR3 protein. The profile shows nearly 250,000 distinct CDR3 sequences, around 6.6% of them singletons. This same sample was also taken into another study, of yellow fever vaccine responses in identical twins.

Sequencing was performed on memory (CD45RO+) T cells sorted from blood. This TCR was sampled from a woman aged 18-29 years in good health.

CDR3 loop: CATSTISGAYEQYF. CDR3 DNA: TGTGCCACCAGCACAATCAGCGGCGCCTACGAGCAGTACTTC. This sequence joins TRBV15 and TRBJ2-7; D is perhaps TRBD2 (5 bases). The CDR3 runs to 14 residues. V was shortened by 4 bases and J by 2 bases, with 12 bases between the two germline ends. The V gene's germline CDR1 is LNHNV and CDR2 YYDKDF (reference sequence).